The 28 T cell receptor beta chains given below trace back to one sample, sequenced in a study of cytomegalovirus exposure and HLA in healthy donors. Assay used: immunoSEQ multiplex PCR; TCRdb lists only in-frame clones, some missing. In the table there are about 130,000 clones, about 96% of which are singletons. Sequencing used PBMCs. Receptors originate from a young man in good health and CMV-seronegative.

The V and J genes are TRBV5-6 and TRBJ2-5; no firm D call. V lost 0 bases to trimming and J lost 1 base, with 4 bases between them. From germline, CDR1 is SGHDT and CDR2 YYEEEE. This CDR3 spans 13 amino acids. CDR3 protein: CASSLDSQETQYF. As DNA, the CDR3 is TGTGCCAGCAGCTTGGACAGCCAAGAGACCCAGTACTTC.

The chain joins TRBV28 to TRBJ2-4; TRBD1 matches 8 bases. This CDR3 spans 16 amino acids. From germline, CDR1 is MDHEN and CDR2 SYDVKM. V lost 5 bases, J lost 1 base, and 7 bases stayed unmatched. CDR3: CASSTPDRAAKNIQYF. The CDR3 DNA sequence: TGTGCCAGCAGTACCCCGGACAGGGCGGCCAAAAACATTCAGTACTTC. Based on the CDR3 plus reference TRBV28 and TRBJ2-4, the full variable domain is DVKVTQSSRYLVKRTGEKVFLECVQDMDHENMFWYRQDPGLGLRLIYFSYDVKMKEKGDIPEGYSVSREKKERFSLILESASTNQTSMYLCASSTPDRAAKNIQYFGAGTRLSVL.

CDR3: CASSLGGGRHNEQFF. CDR3 in DNA: TGTGCCAGCAGCTTAGGGGGAGGAAGGCACAATGAGCAGTTCTTC. The chain employs TRBV7-2 and TRBJ2-1; perhaps TRBD2 as D (6 bases). Germline values: CDR1 SGHTA, CDR2 FQGNSA. CDR3 length: 15 amino acids. With 1 base removed from V and 5 bases from J, the gap between germline ends came to 12 bases.

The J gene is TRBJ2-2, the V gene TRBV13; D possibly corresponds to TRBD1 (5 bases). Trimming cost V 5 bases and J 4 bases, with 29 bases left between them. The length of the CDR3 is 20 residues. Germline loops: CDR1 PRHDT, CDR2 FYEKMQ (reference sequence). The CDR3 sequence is CASSLFFKGIQGGTTGELFF. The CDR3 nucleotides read TGTGCCAGCAGCCTCTTTTTTAAAGGAATTCAGGGTGGTACCACCGGGGAGCTGTTTTTT. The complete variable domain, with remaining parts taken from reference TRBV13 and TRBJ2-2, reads AAGVIQSPRHLIKEKRETATLKCYPIPRHDTVYWYQQGPGQDPQFLISFYEKMQSDKGSIPDRFSAQQFSDYHSELNMSSLELGDSALYFCASSLFFKGIQGGTTGELFFGEGSRLTVL.

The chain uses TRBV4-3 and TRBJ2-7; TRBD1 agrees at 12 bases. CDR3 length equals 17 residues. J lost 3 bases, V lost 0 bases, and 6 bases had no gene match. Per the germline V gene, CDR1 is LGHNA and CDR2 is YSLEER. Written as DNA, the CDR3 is TGCGCCAGCAGCCAAGATGAGGGGACAGGGGGCGTCTACGAGCAGTACTTC. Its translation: CASSQDEGTGGVYEQYF.

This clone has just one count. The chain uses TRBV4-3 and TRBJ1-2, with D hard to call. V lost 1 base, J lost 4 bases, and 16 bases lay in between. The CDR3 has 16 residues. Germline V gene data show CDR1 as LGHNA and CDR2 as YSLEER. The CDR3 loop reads CASSQVVSTFVYGYTF. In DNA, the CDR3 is TGCGCCAGCAGCCAAGTAGTTTCAACTTTCGTCTATGGCTACACCTTC.

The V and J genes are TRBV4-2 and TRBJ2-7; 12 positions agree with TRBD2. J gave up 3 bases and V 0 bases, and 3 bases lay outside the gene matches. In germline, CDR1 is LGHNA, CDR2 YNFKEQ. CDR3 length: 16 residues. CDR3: CASSQDGGLAGYEQYF. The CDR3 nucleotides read TGTGCCAGCAGCCAAGATGGGGGACTAGCGGGCTACGAGCAGTACTTC.

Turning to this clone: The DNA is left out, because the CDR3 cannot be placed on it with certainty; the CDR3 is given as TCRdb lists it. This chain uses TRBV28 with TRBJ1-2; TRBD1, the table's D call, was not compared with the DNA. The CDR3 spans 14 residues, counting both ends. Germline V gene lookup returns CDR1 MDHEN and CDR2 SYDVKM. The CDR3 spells CASSSSDSLYGYTF.

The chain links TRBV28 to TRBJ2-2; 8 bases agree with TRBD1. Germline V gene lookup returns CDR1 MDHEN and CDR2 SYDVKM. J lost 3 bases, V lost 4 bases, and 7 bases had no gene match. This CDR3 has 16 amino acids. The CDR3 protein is CASSSPGGAYTGELFF. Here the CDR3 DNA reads TGTGCCAGCAGTTCCCCAGGGGGCGCGTACACCGGGGAGCTGTTTTTT.

The CDR3 here is CASREGGNEKLFF. The CDR3 DNA sequence: TGCGCCAGCAGGGAAGGGGGAAATGAAAAACTGTTTTTT. The chain couples TRBV4-1 to TRBJ1-4; a weak D match, TRBD1 (6 bases). The ends were cut back, 6 bases at V and 5 bases at J, with 10 bases in the middle. The CDR3 has 13 residues. Per the germline V gene, CDR1 is MGHRA and CDR2 is YSYEKL.

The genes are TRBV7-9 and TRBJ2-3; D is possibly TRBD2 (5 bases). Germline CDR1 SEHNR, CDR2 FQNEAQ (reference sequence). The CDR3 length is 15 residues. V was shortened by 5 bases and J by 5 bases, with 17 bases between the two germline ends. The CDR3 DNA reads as TGTGCCAGCAGCACTGAGACGGGGAAGCAAGATACGCAGTATTTT. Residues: CASSTETGKQDTQYF.

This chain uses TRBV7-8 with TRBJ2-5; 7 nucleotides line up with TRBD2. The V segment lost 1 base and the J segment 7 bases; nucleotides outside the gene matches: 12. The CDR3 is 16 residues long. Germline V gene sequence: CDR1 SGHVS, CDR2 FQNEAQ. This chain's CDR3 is CASSLDASGNKVTQYF. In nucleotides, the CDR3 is TGTGCCAGCAGCTTAGACGCTAGCGGAAATAAGGTGACCCAGTACTTC.

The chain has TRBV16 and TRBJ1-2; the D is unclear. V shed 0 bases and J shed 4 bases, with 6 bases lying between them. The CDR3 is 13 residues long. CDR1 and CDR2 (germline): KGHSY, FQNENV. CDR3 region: CASSQSAGYGYTF. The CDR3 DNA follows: TGTGCCAGCAGCCAATCGGCGGGCTATGGCTACACCTTC. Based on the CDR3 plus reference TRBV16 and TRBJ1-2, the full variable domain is GEEVAQTPKHLVRGEGQKAKLYCAPIKGHSYVFWYQQVLKNEFKFLISFQNENVFDETGMPKERFSAKCLPNSPCSLEIQATKLEDSAVYFCASSQSAGYGYTFGSGTRLTVV.

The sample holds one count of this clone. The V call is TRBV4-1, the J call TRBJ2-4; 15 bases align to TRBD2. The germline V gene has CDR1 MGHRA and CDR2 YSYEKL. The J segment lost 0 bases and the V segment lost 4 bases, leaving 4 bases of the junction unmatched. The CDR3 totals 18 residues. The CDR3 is CASSLGLAGGRAKNIQYF. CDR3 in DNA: TGCGCCAGCAGCCTGGGACTAGCGGGAGGCCGAGCCAAAAACATTCAGTACTTC.

CDR3 DNA sequence: TGCGCCAGCAGCCCCTGGACAGGGGGGAGGCTCGAGCAGTACTTC. Its protein is CASSPWTGGRLEQYF. This rearrangement joins TRBV5-1 to TRBJ2-7; 10 nucleotides line up with TRBD1. This CDR3 spans 15 amino acids. CDR1 SGHRS and CDR2 YFSETQ come from the germline V gene. V lost 4 bases, J lost 6 bases, and 10 bases stayed unmatched.

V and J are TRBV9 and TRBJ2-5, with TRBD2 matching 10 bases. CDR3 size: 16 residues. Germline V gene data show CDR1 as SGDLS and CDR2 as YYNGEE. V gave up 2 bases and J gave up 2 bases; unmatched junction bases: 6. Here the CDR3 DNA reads TGTGCCAGCAGCGTGGGGGGGACTAGCGCACAAGAGACCCAGTACTTC. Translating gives CASSVGGTSAQETQYF.

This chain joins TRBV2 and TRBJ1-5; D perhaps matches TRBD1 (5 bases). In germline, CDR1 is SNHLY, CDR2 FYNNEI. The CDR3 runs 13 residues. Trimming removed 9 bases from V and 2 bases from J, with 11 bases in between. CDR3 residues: CASGSGGNQPQHF. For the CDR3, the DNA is TGTGCCAGTGGCTCGGGGGGCAATCAGCCCCAGCATTTT.

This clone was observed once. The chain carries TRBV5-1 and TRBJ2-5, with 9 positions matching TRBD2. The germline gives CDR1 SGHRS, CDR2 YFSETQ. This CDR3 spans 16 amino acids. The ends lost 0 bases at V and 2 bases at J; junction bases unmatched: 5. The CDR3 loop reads CASSLAAGGGQETQYF. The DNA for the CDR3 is TGCGCCAGCAGCTTGGCCGCGGGAGGGGGGCAAGAGACCCAGTACTTC.

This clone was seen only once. The CDR3 protein is CAWSVYPDFNEKLFF. The DNA of the CDR3 is TGTGCCTGGAGTGTATATCCGGACTTTAATGAAAAACTGTTTTTT. J is TRBJ1-4 and V is TRBV30; no firm D call. The ends were cut back, 0 bases at V and 4 bases at J, with 12 bases in the middle. This CDR3 has 15 residues. CDR1 GTSNPN and CDR2 SVGIG come from the germline V gene (reference sequence).

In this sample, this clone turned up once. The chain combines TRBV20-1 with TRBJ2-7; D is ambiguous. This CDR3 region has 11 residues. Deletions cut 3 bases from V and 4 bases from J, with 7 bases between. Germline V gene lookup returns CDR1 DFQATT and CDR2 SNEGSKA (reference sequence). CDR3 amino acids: CSARAGYEQYF. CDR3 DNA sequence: TGCAGTGCTAGGGCCGGGTACGAGCAGTACTTC.

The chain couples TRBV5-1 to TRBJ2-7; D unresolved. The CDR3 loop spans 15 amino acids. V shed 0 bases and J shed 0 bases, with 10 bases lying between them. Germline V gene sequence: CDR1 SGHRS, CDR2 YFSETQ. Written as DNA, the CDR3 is TGCGCCAGCAGCTTGGCTCCCTTGAGCTCCTACGAGCAGTACTTC. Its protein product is CASSLAPLSSYEQYF. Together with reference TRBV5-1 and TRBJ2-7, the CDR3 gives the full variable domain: KAGVTQTPRYLIKTRGQQVTLSCSPISGHRSVSWYQQTPGQGLQFLFEYFSETQRNKGNFPGRFSGRQFSNSRSEMNVSTLELGDSALYLCASSLAPLSSYEQYFGPGTRLTVT.

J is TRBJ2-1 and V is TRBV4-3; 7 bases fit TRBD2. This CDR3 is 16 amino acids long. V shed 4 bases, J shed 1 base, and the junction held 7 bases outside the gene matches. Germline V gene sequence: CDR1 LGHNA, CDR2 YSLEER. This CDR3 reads CASSPDPGLSYNEQFF. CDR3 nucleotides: TGCGCCAGCAGCCCCGACCCGGGACTATCCTACAATGAGCAGTTCTTC.

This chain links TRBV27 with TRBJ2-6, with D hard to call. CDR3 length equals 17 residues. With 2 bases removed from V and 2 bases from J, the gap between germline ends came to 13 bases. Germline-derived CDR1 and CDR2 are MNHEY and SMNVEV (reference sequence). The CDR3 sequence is CASSLDFASAGANVLTF. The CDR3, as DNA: TGTGCCAGCAGTTTAGATTTCGCAAGCGCTGGGGCCAACGTCCTGACTTTC.

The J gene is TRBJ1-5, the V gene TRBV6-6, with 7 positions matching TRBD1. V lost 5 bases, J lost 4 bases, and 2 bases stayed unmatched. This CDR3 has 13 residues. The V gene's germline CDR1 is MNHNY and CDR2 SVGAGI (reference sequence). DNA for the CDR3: TGTGCCAGCAGTCAGGACAGGAATCAGCCCCAGCATTTT. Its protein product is CASSQDRNQPQHF.

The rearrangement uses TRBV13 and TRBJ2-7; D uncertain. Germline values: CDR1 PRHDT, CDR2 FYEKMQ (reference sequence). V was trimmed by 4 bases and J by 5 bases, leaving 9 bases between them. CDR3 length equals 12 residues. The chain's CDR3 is CASSSLRNEQYF. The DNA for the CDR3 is TGTGCCAGCAGCTCCCTGAGGAACGAGCAGTACTTC.

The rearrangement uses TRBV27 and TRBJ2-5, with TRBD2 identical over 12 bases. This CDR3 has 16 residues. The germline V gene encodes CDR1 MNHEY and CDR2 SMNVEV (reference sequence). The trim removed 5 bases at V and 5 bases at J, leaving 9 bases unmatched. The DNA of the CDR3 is TGTGCCAGCAGTCATCTAGCGGGAGGGCCATGGGAGACCCAGTACTTC. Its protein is CASSHLAGGPWETQYF.

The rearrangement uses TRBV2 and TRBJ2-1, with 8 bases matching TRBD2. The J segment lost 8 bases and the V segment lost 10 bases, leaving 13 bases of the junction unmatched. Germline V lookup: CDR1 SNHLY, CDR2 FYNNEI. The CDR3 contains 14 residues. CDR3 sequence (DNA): TGTGCCAATAAATGGACTAGCATCCACGATGAGCAGTTCTTC. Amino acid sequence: CANKWTSIHDEQFF.

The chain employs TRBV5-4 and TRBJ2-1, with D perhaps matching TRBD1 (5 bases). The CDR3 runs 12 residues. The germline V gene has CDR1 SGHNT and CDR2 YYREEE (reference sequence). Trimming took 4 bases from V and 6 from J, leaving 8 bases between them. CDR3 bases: TGTGCCAGCAGCCAAAGGGGCAATGAGCAGTTCTTC. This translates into CASSQRGNEQFF.